The 15 T cell receptor beta chains below all came from one sample that was sequenced in a study of PD-L1 blockade in urothelial cancer. Regarding time point: pretreatment peripheral blood. Repertoires were generated with immunoSEQ multiplex PCR, while TCRdb's copy carries only in-frame clones and drops some. The sample holds about 87,000 clones, roughly nine tenths seen once. The sample consisted of PBMCs, taken around atezolizumab (anti-PD-L1) treatment. Source of these receptors: a woman older than 75 with urothelial cancer.

The chain combines TRBV19 with TRBJ2-1; TRBD2 matches 9 bases. With 11 bases clipped from V and 4 bases from J, the junction kept 12 bases outside the gene matches. The CDR3 spans 15 residues. Germline V gene sequence: CDR1 LNHDA, CDR2 SQIVND (reference sequence). The CDR3 spells CAARGLAGPYNEQFF. The CDR3 DNA is TGTGCCGCAAGGGGGCTAGCGGGGCCTTACAATGAGCAGTTCTTC.

This clone occurred once. V is TRBV5-4 and J is TRBJ2-1; 13 bases match TRBD2. Germline lookup yields CDR1 SGHNT and CDR2 YYREEE (reference sequence). V dropped 1 base and J dropped 4; count of bases not matched to a gene: 5. The CDR3 sequence is 17 residues long. CDR3 nucleotides: TGTGCCAGCAGCTTGCAACTAGCGGGAGGGCAGTACAATGAGCAGTTCTTC. It codes for CASSLQLAGGQYNEQFF.

The DNA for the CDR3 is TGTGCCAGCAGTTTGGAAAGGGGGTTGACTAATGAAAAACTGTTTTTT. Amino acid sequence: CASSLERGLTNEKLFF. The chain uses TRBV28 and TRBJ1-4; weak D call: TRBD1 (6 bases). The CDR3 is made up of 16 amino acids. Trimming pared 3 bases from V and 2 bases from J, leaving 13 bases between. CDR1 is MDHEN and CDR2 is SYDVKM in the germline V gene.

The chain recombines TRBV4-2 with TRBJ2-1; 7 bases are shared with TRBD2. The CDR3 length is 16 residues. The V segment lost 0 bases and the J segment 9 bases; nucleotides outside the gene matches: 11. Germline assignment: CDR1 LGHNA and CDR2 YNFKEQ. The CDR3 DNA sequence: TGTGCCAGCAGCCAAGATGTGAGCGGGAAGGGTGGTGAGCAGTTCTTC. Residues: CASSQDVSGKGGEQFF.

The chain carries TRBV5-6 and TRBJ2-3, with a possible D match to TRBD2 (6 bases). Germline assignment: CDR1 SGHDT and CDR2 YYEEEE. The CDR3 spans 16 residues. V was pared by 0 bases and J by 6 bases, with 17 bases between. CDR3 nucleotide sequence: TGTGCCAGCAGCTTGGGGGGGGTGCTCACATCGGATACGCAGTATTTT. Protein sequence: CASSLGGVLTSDTQYF.

This rearrangement joins TRBV6-1 to TRBJ1-5; no clear D gene. CDR1 MNHNS and CDR2 SASEGT come from the germline V gene. The V end lost 6 bases, the J end lost 2 bases, and 14 bases lay between the germline ends. The CDR3 sequence is 15 residues long. In DNA form, the CDR3 reads TGTGCCAGCAGCTTCAGTGATCGTGGCAATCAGCCCCAGCATTTT. It specifies CASSFSDRGNQPQHF.

This sequence joins TRBV15 and TRBJ2-7, with 10 bases lining up with TRBD2. CDR3 size: 16 residues. Germline values: CDR1 LNHNV, CDR2 YYDKDF (reference sequence). The V gene end was trimmed by 0 bases and the J gene end by 5 bases; junction bases not matched to a gene: 7. The CDR3 DNA follows: TGTGCCACCAGCAGAGATAGGGTAGCGGGAGGCGACGAGCAGTACTTC. Residues: CATSRDRVAGGDEQYF.

The CDR3 is CASSAREGTEAFF. The CDR3 region has the DNA TGTGCCAGCAGCGCCAGGGAGGGCACTGAAGCTTTCTTT. V and J are TRBV9 and TRBJ1-1; maybe TRBD1 (5 bases). CDR1 and CDR2 (germline): SGDLS, YYNGEE. Trimming removed 3 bases from V and 4 bases from J, with 10 bases in between. This CDR3 has 13 amino acids. The variable domain in full, with the rest retrieved from reference TRBV9 and TRBJ1-1, is DSGVTQTPKHLITATGQRVTLRCSPRSGDLSVYWYQQSLDQGLQFLIQYYNGEERAKGNILERFSAQQFPDLHSELNLSSLELGDSALYFCASSAREGTEAFFGQGTRLTVV.

V gene TRBV9 combines with J gene TRBJ1-5; D unresolved. The CDR3 is 13 residues long. CDR1 is SGDLS and CDR2 is YYNGEE in the germline V gene. Trimming removed 3 bases at V and 6 bases at J, with 10 bases between. The CDR3 region has the DNA TGTGCCAGCAGCGGACGCCTAGGTCAGCCCCAGCATTTT. Its protein is CASSGRLGQPQHF.

This chain uses TRBV5-1 with TRBJ2-3, with 8 positions matching TRBD2. With 5 bases clipped from V and 3 bases from J, the junction kept 14 bases outside the gene matches. The CDR3 consists of 17 residues. Germline loops: CDR1 SGHRS, CDR2 YFSETQ. The CDR3 DNA sequence: TGCGCCAGCAGGACTCAACTAGCGGTGCTTCCAACAGATACGCAGTATTTT. Protein sequence: CASRTQLAVLPTDTQYF. The full variable domain, with the rest looked up from reference TRBV5-1 and TRBJ2-3, is KAGVTQTPRYLIKTRGQQVTLSCSPISGHRSVSWYQQTPGQGLQFLFEYFSETQRNKGNFPGRFSGRQFSNSRSEMNVSTLELGDSALYLCASRTQLAVLPTDTQYFGPGTRLTVL.

The rearrangement joins TRBV5-4 to TRBJ1-3; 10 bases map to TRBD1. This CDR3 spans 16 amino acids. V lost 3 bases to trimming and J lost 6 bases; unmatched junction nucleotides: 9. Germline V gives CDR1 SGHNT, CDR2 YYREEE (reference sequence). The CDR3 coding sequence is TGTGCCAGCAGCTCGACACCGGGACAGGGGATAAACACCATATATTTT. The encoded protein is CASSSTPGQGINTIYF.

The rearrangement links TRBV19 to TRBJ2-7; D not certain. This CDR3 is 13 amino acids long. The V gene's germline CDR1 is LNHDA and CDR2 SQIVND (reference sequence). Trimming cost V 1 base and J 1 base, with 5 bases left between them. The DNA for the CDR3 is TGTGCCAGTAGTATAGGCCGGTCCTACGAGCAGTACTTC. Translated: CASSIGRSYEQYF.

The chain recombines TRBV25-1 with TRBJ2-3; D perhaps matches TRBD2 (7 bases). Germline values: CDR1 MGHDK, CDR2 SYGVNS. The CDR3 length is 13 residues. With 11 bases removed from V and 3 bases from J, the gap between germline ends came to 15 bases. The CDR3 bases are TGTGCCGTTGAGGGGGGGGTAACAGATACGCAGTATTTT. Protein product: CAVEGGVTDTQYF.

The V gene is TRBV2, the J gene TRBJ2-7; 8 positions match TRBD2. The CDR3 spans 13 residues. CDR1 and CDR2 (germline): SNHLY, FYNNEI. V gave up 8 bases and J gave up 6 bases; unmatched junction bases: 9. In DNA form, the CDR3 reads TGTGCCAGCTCGGGCGGGAGGTCCCTCGAGCAGTACTTC. Its translation is CASSGGRSLEQYF. The complete variable domain, with remaining parts taken from reference TRBV2 and TRBJ2-7, reads EPEVTQTPSHQVTQMGQEVILRCVPISNHLYFYWYRQILGQKVEFLVSFYNNEISEKSEIFDDQFSVERPDGSNFTLKIRSTKLEDSAMYFCASSGGRSLEQYFGPGTRLTVT.

This chain joins TRBV2 and TRBJ1-5, with a weak D call TRBD1 (6 bases). The ends were cut back, 6 bases at V and 5 bases at J, with 14 bases in the middle. The CDR3 sequence is 14 residues long. Looked up from germline, CDR1 is SNHLY and CDR2 is FYNNEI. The CDR3 nucleotides are TGTGCCAGCAGGGACAGAGCAAGGGATCAGCCCCAGCATTTT. As protein: CASRDRARDQPQHF.